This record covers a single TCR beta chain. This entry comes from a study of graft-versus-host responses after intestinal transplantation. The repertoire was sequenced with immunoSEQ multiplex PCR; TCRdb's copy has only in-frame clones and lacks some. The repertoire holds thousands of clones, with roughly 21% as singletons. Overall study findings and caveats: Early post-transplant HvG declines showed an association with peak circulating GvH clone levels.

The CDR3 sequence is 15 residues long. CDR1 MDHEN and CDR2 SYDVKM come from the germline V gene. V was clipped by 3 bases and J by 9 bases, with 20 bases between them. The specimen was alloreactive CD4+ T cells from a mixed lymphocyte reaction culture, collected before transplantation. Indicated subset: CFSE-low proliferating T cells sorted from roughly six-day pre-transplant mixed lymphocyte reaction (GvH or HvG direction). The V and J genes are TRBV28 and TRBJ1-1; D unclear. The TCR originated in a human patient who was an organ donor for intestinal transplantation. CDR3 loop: CASSFQSAGVEKAFF. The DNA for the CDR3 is TGTGCCAGCAGTTTCCAGTCTGCCGGGGTTGAGAAAGCTTTCTTT.